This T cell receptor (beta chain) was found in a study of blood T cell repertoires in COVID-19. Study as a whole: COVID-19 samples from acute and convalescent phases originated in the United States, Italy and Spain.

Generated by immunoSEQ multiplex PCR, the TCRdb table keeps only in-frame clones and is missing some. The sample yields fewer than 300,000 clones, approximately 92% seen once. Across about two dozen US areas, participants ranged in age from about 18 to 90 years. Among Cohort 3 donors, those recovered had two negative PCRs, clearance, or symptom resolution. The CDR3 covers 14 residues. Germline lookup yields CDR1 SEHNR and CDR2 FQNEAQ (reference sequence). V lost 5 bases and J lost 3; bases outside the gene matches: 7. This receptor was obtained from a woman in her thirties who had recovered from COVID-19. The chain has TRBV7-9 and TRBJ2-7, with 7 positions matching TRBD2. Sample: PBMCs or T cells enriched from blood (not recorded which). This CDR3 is CASSQGLDYYEQYF. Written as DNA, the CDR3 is TGTGCCAGCAGCCAAGGACTAGATTACTACGAGCAGTACTTC.